This is a list of T cell receptor beta chains from one sample in a study of cytomegalovirus exposure and HLA in healthy donors. Libraries were prepared by immunoSEQ multiplex PCR; TCRdb keeps only in-frame clonotypes and omits some of them. The data contain approximately 170,000 clones, approximately 80% of them singletons. The sample taken for sequencing was PBMCs. The receptors here all came from a male donor in good health and CMV-seronegative. The CDR3 runs from the conserved cysteine through the conserved F or W. D genes are given only for firm matches. Clone size is not always given. Where it is, it says once, few, many or a class for expanded clones.

d_gene: TRBD2
abundance: -
v_gene: TRBV15
j_gene: TRBJ2-5
CDR3aa: CATSIGLAETQYF
CDR3nt: TGTGCCACCAGCATTGGACTAGCGGAGACCCAGTACTTC

d_gene: -
abundance: -
v_gene: TRBV27
j_gene: TRBJ2-5
CDR3aa: CASSFRAQETQYF
CDR3nt: TGTGCCAGCAGTTTCAGGGCTCAAGAGACCCAGTACTTC

d_gene: TRBD1
abundance: once
v_gene: TRBV27
j_gene: TRBJ1-3
CDR3aa: CASSPYRGAGNTIYF
CDR3nt: TGTGCCAGCAGCCCATACAGGGGAGCTGGAAACACCATATATTTT

d_gene: -
abundance: -
v_gene: TRBV29-1
j_gene: TRBJ2-3
CDR3aa: CSVEFREHSTDTQYF
CDR3nt: TGCAGCGTTGAGTTTAGGGAGCATAGCACAGATACGCAGTATTTT

d_gene: TRBD1
abundance: -
v_gene: TRBV5-6
j_gene: TRBJ2-7
CDR3aa: CASSLTAGGIDDEQYF
CDR3nt: TGTGCCAGCAGCTTGACCGCAGGGGGCATCGACGACGAGCAGTACTTC

d_gene: -
abundance: -
v_gene: TRBV7-2
j_gene: TRBJ2-7
CDR3aa: CASSNTYEQYF
CDR3nt: TGTGCCAGCAGCAACACCTACGAGCAGTACTTC

d_gene: TRBD1
abundance: -
v_gene: TRBV10-3
j_gene: TRBJ2-5
CDR3aa: CAIKPGQGDETQYF
CDR3nt: TGTGCCATCAAGCCGGGACAGGGGGATGAGACCCAGTACTTC

d_gene: -
abundance: -
v_gene: TRBV18
j_gene: TRBJ2-7
CDR3aa: CASSPSRDSLGTYEQYF
CDR3nt: TGTGCCAGCTCACCTTCCAGGGACTCCCTTGGTACCTACGAGCAGTACTTC

d_gene: TRBD2
abundance: -
v_gene: TRBV27
j_gene: TRBJ2-3
CDR3aa: CASSLRPGLAQSTDTQYF
CDR3nt: TGTGCCAGCAGTTTACGCCCCGGACTAGCACAGAGCACAGATACGCAGTATTTT

d_gene: -
abundance: few
v_gene: TRBV28
j_gene: TRBJ1-1
CDR3aa: CACKRNTEAFF
CDR3nt: TGTGCCTGTAAGAGGAACACTGAAGCTTTCTTT

d_gene: -
abundance: -
v_gene: TRBV5-1
j_gene: TRBJ2-2
CDR3aa: CASSLGAPNTGELFF
CDR3nt: TGCGCCAGCAGCTTGGGGGCCCCGAACACCGGGGAGCTGTTTTTT

d_gene: TRBD1
abundance: -
v_gene: TRBV6-4
j_gene: TRBJ2-5
CDR3aa: CASSAGQGAQETQYF
CDR3nt: TGTGCCAGCAGTGCAGGACAGGGGGCGCAGGAGACCCAGTACTTC

d_gene: -
abundance: -
v_gene: TRBV5-4
j_gene: TRBJ2-5
CDR3aa: CASSRTQGGGETQYF
CDR3nt: TGTGCCAGCAGCAGAACCCAGGGTGGTGGGGAGACCCAGTACTTC

d_gene: TRBD1
abundance: -
v_gene: TRBV28
j_gene: TRBJ1-4
CDR3aa: CASRDSRVKLFF
CDR3nt: TGTGCCAGCCGGGACAGCCGAGTAAAACTGTTTTTT

d_gene: -
abundance: -
v_gene: TRBV19
j_gene: TRBJ1-1
CDR3aa: CASSRDTNTEAFF
CDR3nt: TGTGCCAGTAGCCGTGACACGAACACTGAAGCTTTCTTT

d_gene: TRBD2
abundance: -
v_gene: TRBV6-5
j_gene: TRBJ2-3
CDR3aa: CASSYSMGEGRDTQYF
CDR3nt: TGTGCCAGCAGTTACTCGATGGGGGAGGGCAGGGATACGCAGTATTTT

d_gene: TRBD1
abundance: -
v_gene: TRBV6-1
j_gene: TRBJ1-2
CDR3aa: CASSEVRQGSSLYGYTF
CDR3nt: TGTGCCAGCAGTGAAGTGAGACAGGGATCGAGTCTCTATGGCTACACCTTC

d_gene: TRBD2
abundance: once
v_gene: TRBV11-3
j_gene: TRBJ2-7
CDR3aa: CASSFEWASGRYEQYF
CDR3nt: TGTGCCAGCAGCTTCGAGTGGGCTAGCGGGAGGTACGAGCAGTACTTC

d_gene: -
abundance: -
v_gene: TRBV5-4
j_gene: TRBJ2-7
CDR3aa: CASSLGTVSGEQYF
CDR3nt: TGTGCCAGCAGCTTGGGGACAGTTTCGGGGGAGCAGTACTTC

d_gene: TRBD1
abundance: -
v_gene: TRBV6-1
j_gene: TRBJ1-1
CDR3aa: CASSESGQGARGAFF
CDR3nt: TGTGCCAGCAGTGAATCAGGCCAGGGGGCTAGGGGAGCTTTCTTT

d_gene: TRBD1
abundance: few
v_gene: TRBV6-6
j_gene: TRBJ2-5
CDR3aa: CASNNRGSFPETQYF
CDR3nt: TGTGCCAGCAACAACAGGGGGAGTTTCCCAGAGACCCAGTACTTC

d_gene: -
abundance: -
v_gene: TRBV7-8
j_gene: TRBJ2-5
CDR3aa: CASSLKGGPETQYF
CDR3nt: TGTGCCAGCAGCTTAAAAGGGGGACCAGAGACCCAGTACTTC

d_gene: TRBD1
abundance: -
v_gene: TRBV28
j_gene: TRBJ1-4
CDR3aa: CASRGPGQGGEKLFF
CDR3nt: TGTGCCAGCCGGGGTCCCGGACAGGGCGGCGAAAAACTGTTTTTT

d_gene: TRBD2
abundance: -
v_gene: TRBV30
j_gene: TRBJ2-1
CDR3aa: CAWGVSGGAFEQFF
CDR3nt: TGTGCCTGGGGTGTTAGCGGGGGGGCCTTTGAGCAGTTCTTC

d_gene: -
abundance: -
v_gene: TRBV19
j_gene: TRBJ2-7
CDR3aa: CASSTFGGPSYEQYF
CDR3nt: TGTGCCAGTAGTACCTTCGGGGGGCCCTCCTACGAGCAGTACTTC

d_gene: -
abundance: -
v_gene: TRBV5-1
j_gene: TRBJ1-5
CDR3aa: CASRRDTSGNQPQHF
CDR3nt: TGCGCCAGCAGAAGGGACACCTCAGGAAATCAGCCCCAGCATTTT

d_gene: TRBD1
abundance: -
v_gene: TRBV28
j_gene: TRBJ1-4
CDR3aa: CASSSRDRGPNEKLFF
CDR3nt: TGTGCCAGCAGTTCAAGAGACAGGGGGCCTAATGAAAAACTGTTTTTT

d_gene: TRBD2
abundance: -
v_gene: TRBV5-1
j_gene: TRBJ2-1
CDR3aa: CASSLGTSAYNEQFF
CDR3nt: TGCGCCAGCAGCTTGGGGACTAGCGCCTACAATGAGCAGTTCTTC

d_gene: TRBD2
abundance: -
v_gene: TRBV5-4
j_gene: TRBJ2-2
CDR3aa: CASSFGGSAYTGELFF
CDR3nt: TGTGCCAGCAGCTTCGGGGGGAGTGCGTACACCGGGGAGCTGTTTTTT

d_gene: TRBD2
abundance: -
v_gene: TRBV6-1
j_gene: TRBJ2-5
CDR3aa: CASKQLAGGETQYF
CDR3nt: TGTGCCAGCAAGCAGCTAGCGGGAGGTGAGACCCAGTACTTC

d_gene: -
abundance: many
v_gene: TRBV6-6
j_gene: TRBJ1-5
CDR3aa: CASMRGEGQPQHF
CDR3nt: TGTGCCAGCATGAGGGGGGAGGGTCAGCCCCAGCATTTT

d_gene: -
abundance: -
v_gene: TRBV5-1
j_gene: TRBJ2-5
CDR3aa: CASSRTTQETQYF
CDR3nt: TGCGCCAGCAGCAGGACTACCCAAGAGACCCAGTACTTC

d_gene: TRBD1
abundance: few
v_gene: TRBV6-1
j_gene: TRBJ2-7
CDR3aa: CASRPMTGGNHEQYF
CDR3nt: TGTGCCAGCAGGCCGATGACAGGGGGAAACCACGAGCAGTACTTC

d_gene: TRBD2
abundance: -
v_gene: TRBV4-2
j_gene: TRBJ2-7
CDR3aa: CASSQEGSSGGYEQYF
CDR3nt: TGTGCCAGCAGCCAAGAAGGCTCTAGCGGGGGGTACGAGCAGTACTTC

d_gene: TRBD1
abundance: -
v_gene: TRBV11-3
j_gene: TRBJ2-3
CDR3aa: CASSQDRGLTDTQYF
CDR3nt: TGTGCCAGCAGCCAAGACAGGGGGCTCACAGATACGCAGTATTTT

d_gene: TRBD2
abundance: few
v_gene: TRBV5-4
j_gene: TRBJ2-2
CDR3aa: CASSLGLAGAGELFF
CDR3nt: TGTGCCAGCAGCTTGGGGCTAGCGGGAGCCGGGGAGCTGTTTTTT

d_gene: -
abundance: -
v_gene: TRBV19
j_gene: TRBJ1-2
CDR3aa: CASSMRGNYGYTF
CDR3nt: TGTGCCAGTAGTATGCGAGGAAACTATGGCTACACCTTC

d_gene: TRBD2
abundance: -
v_gene: TRBV7-9
j_gene: TRBJ2-7
CDR3aa: CASSLGRRGIEQYF
CDR3nt: TGTGCCAGCAGCTTGGGACGGCGGGGGATCGAGCAGTACTTC

d_gene: -
abundance: -
v_gene: TRBV2
j_gene: TRBJ1-4
CDR3aa: CASSDRPRGEKLFF
CDR3nt: TGTGCCAGCAGCGACAGGCCCCGAGGTGAAAAACTGTTTTTT

d_gene: TRBD1
abundance: -
v_gene: TRBV19
j_gene: TRBJ1-2
CDR3aa: CASSPGTGITYGYTF
CDR3nt: TGTGCCAGTAGTCCCGGGACAGGGATCACCTATGGCTACACCTTC

d_gene: TRBD2
abundance: -
v_gene: TRBV7-2
j_gene: TRBJ2-5
CDR3aa: CASSLVWLAGKQETQYF
CDR3nt: TGTGCCAGCAGCTTAGTGTGGCTAGCGGGCAAACAAGAGACCCAGTACTTC

d_gene: TRBD2
abundance: -
v_gene: TRBV7-2
j_gene: TRBJ2-7
CDR3aa: CASSFGLAGGRSEQYF
CDR3nt: TGTGCCAGCAGCTTCGGACTAGCGGGAGGACGATCCGAGCAGTACTTC

d_gene: -
abundance: -
v_gene: TRBV7-9
j_gene: TRBJ2-7
CDR3aa: CASSSKGGVEQYF
CDR3nt: TGTGCCAGCTCTTCTAAAGGGGGGGTCGAGCAGTACTTC

d_gene: -
abundance: -
v_gene: TRBV4-1
j_gene: TRBJ2-7
CDR3aa: CASSQENRTPYEQYF
CDR3nt: TGCGCCAGCAGCCAAGAAAACAGAACTCCCTACGAGCAGTACTTC

d_gene: TRBD2
abundance: few
v_gene: TRBV4-1
j_gene: TRBJ2-7
CDR3aa: CASSAQGTSAYEQYF
CDR3nt: TGCGCCAGCAGCGCGCAGGGGACTAGCGCGTACGAGCAGTACTTC

d_gene: -
abundance: -
v_gene: TRBV7-8
j_gene: TRBJ2-3
CDR3aa: CASSIYTDTQYF
CDR3nt: TGTGCCAGCAGCATCTACACAGATACGCAGTATTTT

d_gene: -
abundance: -
v_gene: TRBV29-1
j_gene: TRBJ2-5
CDR3aa: CSVDRSETQYF
CDR3nt: TGCAGCGTTGACAGGTCAGAGACCCAGTACTTC

d_gene: TRBD2
abundance: -
v_gene: TRBV7-2
j_gene: TRBJ2-1
CDR3aa: CASSLAGGLREQFF
CDR3nt: TGTGCCAGCAGCTTAGCGGGGGGGTTACGTGAGCAGTTCTTC

d_gene: -
abundance: -
v_gene: TRBV18
j_gene: TRBJ2-2
CDR3aa: CASSLAQGSTGELFF
CDR3nt: TGTGCCAGCTCACTAGCCCAGGGATCCACCGGGGAGCTGTTTTTT

d_gene: -
abundance: many
v_gene: TRBV4-2
j_gene: TRBJ1-1
CDR3aa: CASSQLRRGTEAFF
CDR3nt: TGTGCCAGCAGCCAACTCCGTCGGGGCACTGAAGCTTTCTTT

d_gene: TRBD2
abundance: -
v_gene: TRBV5-6
j_gene: TRBJ2-1
CDR3aa: CASSLGLAGGPREQFF
CDR3nt: TGTGCCAGCAGCTTGGGACTAGCGGGGGGGCCTCGTGAGCAGTTCTTC

d_gene: TRBD2
abundance: -
v_gene: TRBV9
j_gene: TRBJ2-7
CDR3aa: CASSVSSGGTLREQYF
CDR3nt: TGTGCCAGCAGCGTATCTAGCGGGGGGACCTTGAGGGAGCAGTACTTC

d_gene: -
abundance: -
v_gene: TRBV12-5
j_gene: TRBJ2-2
CDR3aa: CASGSTGETGELFF
CDR3nt: TGTGCTAGTGGTTCGACCGGGGAAACCGGGGAGCTGTTTTTT

d_gene: -
abundance: -
v_gene: TRBV28
j_gene: TRBJ2-4
CDR3aa: CASSLSGLPRDIQYF
CDR3nt: TGTGCCAGCAGTTTGTCCGGACTCCCAAGGGACATTCAGTACTTC

d_gene: TRBD2
abundance: -
v_gene: TRBV16
j_gene: TRBJ2-1
CDR3aa: CASSQGGGSYNEQFF
CDR3nt: TGTGCCAGCAGCCAGGGCGGGGGATCCTACAATGAGCAGTTCTTC

d_gene: TRBD1
abundance: -
v_gene: TRBV14
j_gene: TRBJ1-5
CDR3aa: CASSQDRGMWSNQPQHF
CDR3nt: TGTGCCAGCAGCCAAGACAGGGGGATGTGGAGCAATCAGCCCCAGCATTTT